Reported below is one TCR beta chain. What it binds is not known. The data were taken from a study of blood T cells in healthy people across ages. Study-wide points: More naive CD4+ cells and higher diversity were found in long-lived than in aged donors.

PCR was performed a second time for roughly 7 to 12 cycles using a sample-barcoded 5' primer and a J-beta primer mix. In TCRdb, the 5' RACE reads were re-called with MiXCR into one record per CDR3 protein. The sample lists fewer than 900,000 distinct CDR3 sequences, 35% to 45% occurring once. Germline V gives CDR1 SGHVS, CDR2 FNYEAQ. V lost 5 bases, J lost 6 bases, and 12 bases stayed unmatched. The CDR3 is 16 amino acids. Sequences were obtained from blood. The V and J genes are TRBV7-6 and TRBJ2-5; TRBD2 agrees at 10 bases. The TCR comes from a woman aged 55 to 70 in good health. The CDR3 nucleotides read TGTGCCAGCAGCCCTGGACTAGCGGATCCTGGAAAGACCCAGTACTTC. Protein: CASSPGLADPGKTQYF.